These T cell receptor beta chains were read from a single sample in a study of response to subunit inactivated influenza vaccine. TCRdb used MiXCR to reprocess the RT-PCR reads, holding one entry per CDR3 protein. The top ten clones hold about 26% of a sample with fewer than 250,000 distinct CDR3 sequences, around an eighth of them seen once. The input for sequencing was CD8+ T cells sorted from PBMCs, taken around 5 days after vaccination. The receptors here all came from a man aged 45-65 years who received an inactivated influenza vaccine. CDR3s leave out the opening cysteine and the closing phenylalanine or tryptophan. D genes are given only for firm matches.

>-|TRBV5-5|TRBJ2-7
ASSLVDRAYEQY
>-|TRBV4-2|TRBJ2-7
ASSKSRLAPISYEQY
>-|TRBV6-2/TRBV6-3|TRBJ2-7
ASSYEVSLYEQY
>TRBD1|TRBV15|TRBJ2-1
ATSTTAGGTGYNEQF
>-|TRBV7-9|TRBJ2-7
ASSLPANPYAYEQY
>TRBD2|TRBV20-1|TRBJ2-1
SARDRASGRAEQF
>TRBD1|TRBV3-1|TRBJ2-5
ASSQGPGQGWETQY
>TRBD1|TRBV5-6|TRBJ1-1
ASSLDRGNTEAF
>-|TRBV6-1|TRBJ2-5
ASSGDGPSGTQY
>-|TRBV12-3/TRBV12-4|TRBJ2-1
ASSLGLPSSYNEQF
>TRBD1|TRBV12-3/TRBV12-4|TRBJ2-7
ASSLDRGVDEQY
>-|TRBV6-5|TRBJ2-5
ASSYSRFQETQY
>-|TRBV25-1|TRBJ2-3
ASSRGSLDTQY
>TRBD1|TRBV6-2/TRBV6-3|TRBJ2-7
AGGQGSYEQY
>-|TRBV15|TRBJ2-5
ATSRELLTEIPQETQY
>-|TRBV28|TRBJ1-1
ASMDTNTEAF
>TRBD1|TRBV6-2/TRBV6-3|TRBJ2-1
ASRTGTGQF
>-|TRBV4-1|TRBJ1-4
ASSREGEKLF
>TRBD2|TRBV28|TRBJ2-7
ASRPLLAGGSYEQY
>-|TRBV25-1|TRBJ2-1
ASSEYNEQF
>-|TRBV5-1|TRBJ2-1
ASSLASLGASSYNEQF
>TRBD2|TRBV5-1|TRBJ2-3
ASSAYGWTSGRSDTQY
>-|TRBV6-2/TRBV6-3|TRBJ2-1
ASNIRQMDEQF
>-|TRBV5-1|TRBJ2-7
ASLGTVPYEQY
>TRBD1|TRBV15|TRBJ2-1
ATRGTGLRNEQF
>-|TRBV6-1|TRBJ2-6
ATGPLSSSGANVLT
>-|TRBV25-1|TRBJ2-6
ASSAYGTGANVLT
>-|TRBV29-1|TRBJ2-7
SVATGRKYEQY
>-|TRBV12-3/TRBV12-4|TRBJ1-5
ASSFGDHGIRPQH
>-|TRBV10-3|TRBJ2-3
AISDGGPRVTDTQY
>-|TRBV4-1|TRBJ2-7
ASSQGPQNSYEQY
>-|TRBV3-1|TRBJ2-7
ASSPGGAAYEQY
>-|TRBV12-3/TRBV12-4|TRBJ2-1
ASSLVGYRVYNEQF
>-|TRBV7-9|TRBJ2-7
ASSLTAIYEQY
>TRBD2|TRBV15|TRBJ2-1
ATSEILAGEQF
>-|TRBV19|TRBJ2-2
ASSIRAFTGELF
>-|TRBV7-2|TRBJ2-5
ASSLAGSVETQY
>TRBD2|TRBV10-3|TRBJ2-1
AISGTSGGASNEQF
>-|TRBV7-6|TRBJ2-2
ASSLRQPSWGELF
>-|TRBV12-3/TRBV12-4|TRBJ2-2
ASSVQNTGELF
>-|TRBV20-1|TRBJ1-5
SATQLGGNQPQH
>-|TRBV4-2|TRBJ1-5
ASSQDFQTNQPQH
>TRBD1|TRBV27|TRBJ2-4
ASRPLGQGENIQY
>TRBD2|TRBV5-6|TRBJ2-3
ASSFFRTSGRKGTDTQY
>-|TRBV5-1|TRBJ2-7
ASSWGPTSYEQY
>-|TRBV5-5|TRBJ1-2
ASSLERGAEVYYGYT
>TRBD1|TRBV20-1|TRBJ1-4
SAEGQDSNEKLF
>-|TRBV13|TRBJ2-1
ASSLRGVSYNEQF
>TRBD1|TRBV28|TRBJ2-7
ASPRQGTGECELY